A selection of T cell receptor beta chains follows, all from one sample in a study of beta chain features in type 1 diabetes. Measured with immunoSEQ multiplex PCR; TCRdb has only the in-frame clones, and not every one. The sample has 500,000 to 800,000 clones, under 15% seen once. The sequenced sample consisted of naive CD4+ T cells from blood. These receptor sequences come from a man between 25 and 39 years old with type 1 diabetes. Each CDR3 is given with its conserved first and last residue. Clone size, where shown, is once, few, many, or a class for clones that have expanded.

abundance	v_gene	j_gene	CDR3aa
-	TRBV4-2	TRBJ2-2	CASSHNLGGQGDTGELFF
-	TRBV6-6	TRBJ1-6	CASSNPGQLVHF
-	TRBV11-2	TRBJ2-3	CASSLGRLAAHGTDTQYF
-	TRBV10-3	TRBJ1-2	CAISEQAGGDHGYTF
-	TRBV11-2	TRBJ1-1	CASSSSLGQLSQRTEAFF
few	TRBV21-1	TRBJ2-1	CATPQGNEQFF
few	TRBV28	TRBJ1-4	CASSLGTDSFEKLFF
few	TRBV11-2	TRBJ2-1	CASSSQVYNEQFF
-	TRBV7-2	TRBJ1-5	CASSRGPGSNQPQHF
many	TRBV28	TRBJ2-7	CASGPAGQYF
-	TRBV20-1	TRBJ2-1	CSASDINEQFF
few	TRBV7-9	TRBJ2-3	CASSLEASTDTQYF
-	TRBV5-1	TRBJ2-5	CASSLAPGLAGETQYF
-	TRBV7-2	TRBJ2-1	CASRLSPHEQFF
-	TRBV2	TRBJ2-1	CASRSSEVNEQFF
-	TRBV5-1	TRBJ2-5	CASSLITGKQETQYF
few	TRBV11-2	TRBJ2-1	CASSLGGGSRSYNEQFF
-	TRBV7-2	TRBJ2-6	CASSYPGQESSGANVLTF
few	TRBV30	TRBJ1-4	CAWSINEKLFF
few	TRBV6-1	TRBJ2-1	CASSEIGREPYNEQFF
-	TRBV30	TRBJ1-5	CAWSPTSNQPQHF
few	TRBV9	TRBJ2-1	CASSVAGDNEQFF
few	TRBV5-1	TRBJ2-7	CASSLGELPYEQYF
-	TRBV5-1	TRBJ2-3	CASSFISADTQYF
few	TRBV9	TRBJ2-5	CASSERPLGGETQYF
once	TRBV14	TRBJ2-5	CASSQGTSGQETQYF
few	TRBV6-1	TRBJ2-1	CASSGPGQRYNEQFF
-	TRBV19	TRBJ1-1	CASTYRVGNTEAFF
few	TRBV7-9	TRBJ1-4	CASSLEFGTNEKLFF
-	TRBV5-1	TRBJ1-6	CASSLQGDNSPLHF
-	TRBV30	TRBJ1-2	CAWSVTTGDGYTF
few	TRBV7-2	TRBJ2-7	CASSQHGGDYEQYF
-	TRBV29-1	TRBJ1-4	CSVEDRGEEKLFF
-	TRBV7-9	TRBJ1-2	CASSATGYTF
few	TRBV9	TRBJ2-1	CASSETGDAYNEQFF
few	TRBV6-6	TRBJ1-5	CASSGGTGNQPQHF
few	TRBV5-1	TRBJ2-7	CASSLFSTVPISEQYF
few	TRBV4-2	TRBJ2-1	CASSPQGNNEQFF
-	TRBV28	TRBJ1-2	CASSLRGQPHLYGYTF
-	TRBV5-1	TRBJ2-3	CASQTGFKDTQYF
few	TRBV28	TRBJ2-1	CASSSTEGHFFYNEQFF